The 12 T cell receptor beta chains presented below share a single source sample, sequenced in a study of shared clonotypes between healthy human individuals. Naive CD8 cells comprised CD45RO-negative, CCR7-positively selected cells, excluding terminally differentiated effector memory CD45RA+ cells. Only in-frame clones appear in the TCRdb table, and some are missing; sequencing was by immunoSEQ multiplex PCR. The table lists approximately 2,000,000 clones, 93% of them singletons. The source material was naive CD8+ T cells from PBMCs. All receptors come from a man aged 18-30 years in good health. Some clones in this sample may be carry-over from other donors' samples.

This clone was observed a single time. The rearrangement links TRBV2 to TRBJ2-7; D tentatively fits TRBD1 or TRBD2 (5 bases each). Between the trimmed V and J ends, which lost 8 bases and 2 bases, there was a span of 10 bases. Per germline, CDR1 SNHLY and CDR2 FYNNEI. The CDR3 extends over 12 amino acids. In DNA, the CDR3 is TGTGCCAGCCGGGACGGAGCCTACGAGCAGTACTTC. Translated, it gives CASRDGAYEQYF.

The V call is TRBV9, the J call TRBJ2-7; D not certain. The germline V gene encodes CDR1 SGDLS and CDR2 YYNGEE. CDR3 size: 13 residues. Deletions cut 0 bases from V and 5 bases from J, with 9 bases between. The CDR3 DNA follows: TGTGCCAGCAGCGTAGCTTCGACGGACGAGCAGTACTTC. Residues: CASSVASTDEQYF.

As regards this clone: Other nucleotide sequences in the sample specify the same CDR3. The chain carries TRBV7-9 and TRBJ2-3; TRBD2 aligns across 11 bases. The CDR3 extends over 16 amino acids. The ends lost 1 base at V and 6 bases at J; junction bases unmatched: 6. Germline assignment: CDR1 SEHNR and CDR2 FQNEAQ (reference sequence). CDR3 in amino acids: CASSLGVAGGTDTQYF. The CDR3 DNA reads as TGTGCCAGCAGCTTAGGGGTAGCGGGAGGGACGGATACGCAGTATTTT. The full variable domain, rest sourced from reference TRBV7-9 and TRBJ2-3, is DTGVSQNPRHKITKRGQNVTFRCDPISEHNRLYWYRQTLGQGPEFLTYFQNEAQLEKSRLLSDRFSAERPKGSFSTLEIQRTEQGDSAMYLCASSLGVAGGTDTQYFGPGTRLTVL.

The rearrangement links TRBV5-4 to TRBJ2-3; 7 bases match TRBD2. The CDR3 is 15 amino acids. V shed 1 base and J 7 bases; nucleotides not matched to a gene: 9. In germline, CDR1 is SGHNT, CDR2 YYREEE (reference sequence). This CDR3 is CASSLRRESMNTQYF. Written as DNA, the CDR3 is TGTGCCAGCAGCTTGCGGCGGGAGAGTATGAATACGCAGTATTTT.

Only one count was recorded for this clone. The rearrangement joins TRBV5-1 to TRBJ2-7; D perhaps matches TRBD2 (5 bases). Germline V lookup: CDR1 SGHRS, CDR2 YFSETQ. V shed 9 bases and J shed 2 bases, with 18 bases lying between them. This CDR3 has 14 amino acids. The CDR3 DNA reads TGCGCCACCGGCTCGGGGTCCGGGGCCTACGAGCAGTACTTC. Amino acids: CATGSGSGAYEQYF. The entire variable domain, with the rest obtained from reference TRBV5-1 and TRBJ2-7, is as follows: KAGVTQTPRYLIKTRGQQVTLSCSPISGHRSVSWYQQTPGQGLQFLFEYFSETQRNKGNFPGRFSGRQFSNSRSEMNVSTLELGDSALYLCATGSGSGAYEQYFGPGTRLTVT.

This clone was recorded a few times. The genes are TRBV5-6 and TRBJ1-2; D uncertain. Germline CDR1 is SGHDT and CDR2 is YYEEEE. V was pared by 1 base and J by 6 bases, with 16 bases between. The CDR3 length is 15 residues. This CDR3 is CASSLSGLQLDGYTF. The CDR3 DNA reads as TGTGCCAGCAGCTTGAGTGGTTTACAGTTGGATGGCTACACCTTC.

The chain combines TRBV5-6 with TRBJ1-3, with 7 nucleotides matching TRBD1. In germline, CDR1 is SGHDT, CDR2 YYEEEE. This CDR3 is built from 18 residues. The junction had 17 bases not matched to a gene; V was cut back by 7 bases and J by 1 base. This chain's CDR3 is CASRWTGPTGHSGNTIYF. The CDR3 DNA follows: TGTGCCAGCCGCTGGACAGGTCCGACAGGCCATTCTGGAAACACCATATATTTT. Looking up the rest from reference TRBV5-6 and TRBJ1-3 gives the full variable domain: DAGVTQSPTHLIKTRGQQVTLRCSPKSGHDTVSWYQQALGQGPQFIFQYYEEEERQRGNFPDRFSGHQFPNYSSELNVNALLLGDSALYLCASRWTGPTGHSGNTIYFGEGSWLTVV.

The rearrangement joins TRBV5-6 to TRBJ2-7, with 10 positions matching TRBD2. V lost 0 bases to trimming and J lost 7 bases; unmatched junction nucleotides: 13. The CDR3 length is 17 residues. Looked up from germline, CDR1 is SGHDT and CDR2 is YYEEEE. The DNA for the CDR3 is TGTGCCAGCAGCTTGGGGCTAGCGGGAGTCCTTAGGGGGGAGCAGTACTTC. Its translation: CASSLGLAGVLRGEQYF.

The V and J genes are TRBV28 and TRBJ1-2; 8 bases align to TRBD1. Germline assignment: CDR1 MDHEN and CDR2 SYDVKM. Trimming took 2 bases from V and 5 from J; bases not matched to a gene: 4. The CDR3 is 14 amino acids. CDR3 loop: CASSLRQGAYGYTF. The DNA for the CDR3 is TGTGCCAGCAGTTTACGTCAGGGGGCGTATGGCTACACCTTC.

On this clone itself: The sample has other DNA sequences that encode this CDR3 too. This sequence joins TRBV7-8 and TRBJ1-1; D is unclear. The germline CDR1 and CDR2 sequences are SGHVS and FQNEAQ. The CDR3 is 13 residues long. The V end was cut by 5 bases, the J end by 2 bases, with 9 bases between. The CDR3, as DNA: TGTGCCAGCAGCCCCCCAGAAAACACTGAAGCTTTCTTT. Translating gives CASSPPENTEAFF.

This chain links TRBV5-1 with TRBJ2-3; no firm D call. Trimming took 1 base from V and 0 from J, leaving 12 bases between them. CDR3 length equals 16 residues. The germline V gene has CDR1 SGHRS and CDR2 YFSETQ. The chain's CDR3 is CASSLYFTTSTDTQYF. The CDR3 DNA reads as TGCGCCAGCAGCTTGTACTTCACGACTAGCACAGATACGCAGTATTTT.

V is TRBV7-3 and J is TRBJ2-1; 8 nucleotides match TRBD2. The germline gives CDR1 SGHTA, CDR2 FQGTGA. The ends lost 5 bases at V and 8 bases at J; junction bases unmatched: 11. CDR3 length: 15 amino acids. For the CDR3, the DNA is TGTGCCAGCAGCGACAAAGCGGGAGCGGGGGATGAGCAGTTCTTC. Encoded protein: CASSDKAGAGDEQFF.